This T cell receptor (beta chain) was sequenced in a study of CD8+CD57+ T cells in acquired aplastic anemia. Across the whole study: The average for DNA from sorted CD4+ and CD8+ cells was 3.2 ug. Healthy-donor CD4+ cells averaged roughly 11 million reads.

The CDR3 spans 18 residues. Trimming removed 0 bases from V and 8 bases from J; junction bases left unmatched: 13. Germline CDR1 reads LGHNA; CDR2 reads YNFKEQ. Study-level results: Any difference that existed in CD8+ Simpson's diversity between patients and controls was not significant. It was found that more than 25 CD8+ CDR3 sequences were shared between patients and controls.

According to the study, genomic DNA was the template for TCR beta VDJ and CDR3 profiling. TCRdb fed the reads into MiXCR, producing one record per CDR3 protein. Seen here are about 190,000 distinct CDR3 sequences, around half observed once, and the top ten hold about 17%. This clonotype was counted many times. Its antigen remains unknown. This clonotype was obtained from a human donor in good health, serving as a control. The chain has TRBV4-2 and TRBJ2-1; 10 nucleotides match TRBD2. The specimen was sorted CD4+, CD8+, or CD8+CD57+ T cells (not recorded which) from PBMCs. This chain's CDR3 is CASSQEGPSGGRYDEQFF. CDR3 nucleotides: TGTGCCAGCAGCCAAGAAGGGCCTAGCGGGGGAAGGTACGATGAGCAGTTCTTC.